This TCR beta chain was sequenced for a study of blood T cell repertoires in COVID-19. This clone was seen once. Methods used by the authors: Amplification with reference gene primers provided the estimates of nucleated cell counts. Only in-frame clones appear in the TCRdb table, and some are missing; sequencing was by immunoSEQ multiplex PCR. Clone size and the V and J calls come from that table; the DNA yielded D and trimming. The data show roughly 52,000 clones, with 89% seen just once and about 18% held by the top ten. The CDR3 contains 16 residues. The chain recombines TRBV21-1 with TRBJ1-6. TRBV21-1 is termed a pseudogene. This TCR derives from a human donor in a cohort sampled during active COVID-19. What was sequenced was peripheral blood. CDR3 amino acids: CASSKSRSSYNSPLHF. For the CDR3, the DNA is TGTGCCAGCAGCAAGTCCCGGAGCTCCTATAATTCACCCCTCCACTTT.